The present T cell receptor (beta chain) was sequenced within a study of blood T cell repertoires in COVID-19. Study information: Donors in the United States, Italy and Spain gave samples during acute or convalescent COVID-19. Sources were T cells, B-cell-depleted T cells, or PBMCs; the material itself was cDNA or gDNA.

The authors' processing: Scientists estimated how many nucleated cells there were by amplifying reference gene primers. Profiling relied on immunoSEQ multiplex PCR, and the TCRdb table lists in-frame clones only, not all of them. V and J calls plus clone size are reproduced from that table; the DNA served to infer D and trimming. The sample records about 150,000 clones, roughly 84% being singletons. The germline gives CDR1 SGHNT, CDR2 YENEEA. This CDR3 region has 14 residues. Trimming took 4 bases from V and 3 from J; bases not matched to a gene: 3. Input material: peripheral blood. The source of this sequence is a woman aged 50 to 65 with acute or convalescent COVID-19. The J gene is TRBJ2-3, the V gene TRBV11-3, with TRBD1 matching over 8 bases. CDR3: CASSSDRGTDTQYF. The CDR3 DNA reads TGTGCCAGCAGCTCAGACAGGGGAACAGATACGCAGTATTTT.